Described below is a single T cell receptor (beta chain) sequence and its context. Its matching antigen is unknown. The germline CDR1 and CDR2 sequences are LGHDT and YNNKEL (reference sequence). The CDR3 contains 16 residues. V lost 2 bases and J 8 bases, leaving 19 bases between the germline ends. Generated by immunoSEQ multiplex PCR, the TCRdb table keeps only in-frame clones and is missing some. The sample shows 120,000 or so clones, approximately 89% of them seen only once. The sample comes from a study of T cell responses to AZD1222 COVID-19 vaccine. Findings of the study overall: Compared with day 0, the breadth and depth of the Spike-specific TCR repertoire rose significantly after two doses of AZD1222.

The sample was peripheral blood, taken on day 0 of AZD1222 vaccination. This chain joins TRBV3-1 (or the pseudogene TRBV3-2) and TRBJ2-4; D call uncertain. The source of this sequence is an adult in good health. CDR3 sequence reads: CASSQHNTVPNDIQYF. CDR3 bases: TGTGCCAGCAGCCAACATAATACAGTCCCAAATGACATTCAGTACTTC.